This entry is about one TCR beta chain. Its antigen target is currently unknown. No much larger clone exists at a distance of one base, and base qualities are not known. TCRbeta CDR3 regions were amplified from genomic DNA using the immunoSEQ Assay, a bias-controlled multiplex PCR. In the original analysis: The number of nucleated cells in each sample was estimated by amplification of reference gene primers within the assay. Sequence reads were collapsed and filtered to measure the absolute abundance of every unique TCRbeta CDR3 rearrangement. Productive Simpson clonality was computed per sample as the square root of Simpson's diversity index over productive rearrangements. TCRdb carries this immuneACCESS record with in-frame sequences only. Its versions omit some clonotypes, under half of them owing to an unresolved V gene in the studies checked, with the rest unexplained. Clone size and the V and J calls come from that table; the DNA yielded D and trimming. The sample table records fewer than 350,000 clones; approximately 83% of these occur just once. 2.2% of the sample is taken by the ten largest.

The CDR3 has 14 amino acids, counting the end cysteine and phenylalanine. The retained sequence is limited to the CDR3, 42 bases, with the frame set at the first base. V is shortened by 6 bases, J by 2 bases, and the region joining them spans 17 bases. The germline V gene sets CDR1 to SQVTM and CDR2 to ANQGSEA. Participants in the prospective study were aged roughly 18 to 95 years, lived in some 24 United States geographic areas, and enrolled through a virtual design. Cohort assignment in the prospective study relied on participant-reported clinical history from a screening survey and a study questionnaire. Recovered participants in ImmuneRACE Cohort 3 were defined by two consecutive negative NP/OP PCR tests, clearance by a healthcare professional, or resolution of symptoms. Mobile phlebotomists in the prospective study collected whole blood, serum and a nasopharyngeal or oropharyngeal swab from every participant. Prospective study participants could optionally give additional blood draws and questionnaires over an approximately 2-month period. Before DNA extraction, prospective study blood samples were shipped either frozen or at room temperature.

This sample was taken from a study of blood T cell repertoires in COVID-19 (dated by TCRdb to the early 2020s). Study-wide context: Collaborator samples came from the United States, Italy and Spain and covered acute and convalescent phases of COVID-19. The material from the prospective study consisted of cDNA or gDNA derived from T cells, B-cell-depleted T cells, or PBMCs. Deeply sampled blood TCRbeta repertoires from subjects exposed to, actively infected with, or recovered from COVID-19 were included in the dataset. The repertoires were released in a freely available public database intended as a resource for research on the immune response to SARS-CoV-2. Samples were obtained from the ongoing ImmuneRACE study (first 160 participants) and from over 1,000 subjects provided by 6 global collaborators. A de-identified subject ID, COVID-19 status, age in years and sex were almost always included in the sample metadata. Where available, HLA class I and class II types were obtained from metadata supplied by the sample provider rather than from assay-based typing. Overall study results and their limits: The amount of clinical and demographic metadata varied by source and participant and was provided uncurated.

The chain links TRBV29-1 with TRBJ2-7; tentative D gene TRBD1, with 6 bases matching. The receptor comes from a man between 25 and 39 years old who had recovered from COVID-19. Sequencing used PBMCs or T cells enriched from blood (not recorded which). The CDR3 corresponds to CSVRKDRMPYEQYF. In nucleotide form, the sequence is TGCAGCGTACGGAAAGACAGGATGCCCTACGAGCAGTACTTC.